This T cell receptor beta chain comes out of a study of blood T cells in healthy people across ages. V lost 5 bases and J lost 5; bases outside the gene matches: 17. Germline lookup yields CDR1 MDHEN and CDR2 SYDVKM. This CDR3 is built from 17 residues. Combining a sample-barcoded 5' primer with a J-beta primer mix, a second PCR ran for roughly 6 to 12 cycles. MiXCR, applied by TCRdb to the 5' RACE reads, yields one record per CDR3 protein. The repertoire holds fewer than 1,000,000 distinct CDR3 sequences, about 45% seen once, with roughly 18% in the top ten. Sequencing input: blood. This rearrangement joins TRBV28 to TRBJ2-7, with TRBD1 identical over 8 bases. This TCR derives from a man older than 75 in good health. The CDR3 loop reads CASSTKRTGTPSDEQYF. Here the CDR3 DNA reads TGTGCCAGCAGTACCAAGAGGACAGGGACTCCTTCGGACGAGCAGTACTTC.